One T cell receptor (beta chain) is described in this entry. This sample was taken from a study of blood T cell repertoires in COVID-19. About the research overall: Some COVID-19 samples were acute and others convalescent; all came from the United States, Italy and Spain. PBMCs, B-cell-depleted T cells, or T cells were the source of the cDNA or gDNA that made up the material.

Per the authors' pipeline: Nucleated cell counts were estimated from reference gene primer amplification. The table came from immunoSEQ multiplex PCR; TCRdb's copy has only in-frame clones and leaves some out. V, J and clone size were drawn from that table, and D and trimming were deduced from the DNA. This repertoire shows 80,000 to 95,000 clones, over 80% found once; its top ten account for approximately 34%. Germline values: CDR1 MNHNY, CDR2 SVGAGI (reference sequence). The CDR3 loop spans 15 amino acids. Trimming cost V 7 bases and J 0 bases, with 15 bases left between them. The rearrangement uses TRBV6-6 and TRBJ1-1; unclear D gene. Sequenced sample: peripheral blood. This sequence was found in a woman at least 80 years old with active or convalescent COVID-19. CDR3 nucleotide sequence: TGTGCCAGCATTCCAATCCGGGGAATGAACACTGAAGCTTTCTTT. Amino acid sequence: CASIPIRGMNTEAFF.